A single TCR beta chain is shown here with its context. Antigen: not known. This sample is part of a study of shared clonotypes between healthy human individuals. CDR1 is SGHRS, CDR2 YFSETQ, per germline. With 1 base removed from V and 7 bases from J, the gap between germline ends came to 11 bases. The CDR3 consists of 14 residues. The study's findings and limits: Lower generation probabilities were found for non-shared clonotypes than for those shared by all four donors.

Profiling relied on immunoSEQ multiplex PCR, and the TCRdb table lists in-frame clones only, not all of them. The table shows fewer than 400,000 clones, with over 65% occurring only once. The sequencing sample was made of memory CD4+ T cells sorted from blood. This sample's subset: CD45RA-negative fraction. V usage is TRBV5-1 and J usage is TRBJ1-4; a weak D match, TRBD1 (6 bases). The TCR originated in a man under 40 in good health. The CDR3 DNA reads as TGCGCCAGCAGCTTGTCAGGGGCGGGTGAAAAACTGTTTTTT. This sequence encodes CASSLSGAGEKLFF.